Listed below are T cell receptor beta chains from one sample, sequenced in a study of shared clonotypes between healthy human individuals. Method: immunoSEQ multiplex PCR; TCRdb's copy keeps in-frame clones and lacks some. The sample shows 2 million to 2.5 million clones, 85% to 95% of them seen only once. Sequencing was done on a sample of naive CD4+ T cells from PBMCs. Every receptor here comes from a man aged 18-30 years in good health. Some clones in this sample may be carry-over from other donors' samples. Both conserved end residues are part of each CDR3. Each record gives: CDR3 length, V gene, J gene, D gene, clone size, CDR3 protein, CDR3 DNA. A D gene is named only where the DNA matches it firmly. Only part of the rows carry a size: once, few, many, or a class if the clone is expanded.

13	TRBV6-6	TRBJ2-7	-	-	CASRTSGTYEQYF	TGTGCCAGCAGGACTAGTGGGACCTACGAGCAGTACTTC
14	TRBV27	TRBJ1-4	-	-	CASSPQGKGEKLFF	TGTGCCAGCAGTCCCCAGGGTAAAGGAGAAAAACTGTTTTTT
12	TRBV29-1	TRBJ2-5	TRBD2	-	CSARSGGETQYF	TGCAGCGCCCGGTCGGGGGGAGAGACCCAGTACTTC
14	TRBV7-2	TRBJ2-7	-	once	CASSLGGTFYEQYF	TGTGCCAGCAGCTTAGGAGGGACATTCTACGAGCAGTACTTC
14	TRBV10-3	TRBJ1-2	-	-	CAISELLPAYGYTF	TGTGCCATCAGTGAGTTACTCCCAGCCTATGGCTACACCTTC
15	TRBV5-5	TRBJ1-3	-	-	CASSFEPTNGNTIYF	TGTGCCAGCAGCTTTGAACCGACAAATGGAAACACCATATATTTT
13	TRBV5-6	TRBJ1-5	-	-	CASSLARNQPQHF	TGTGCCAGCAGCTTGGCTCGCAATCAGCCCCAGCATTTT
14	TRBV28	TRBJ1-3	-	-	CATGDRHSGNTIYF	TGTGCCACCGGCGACAGGCACTCTGGAAACACCATATATTTT
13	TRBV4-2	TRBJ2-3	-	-	CASSQGVRDTQYF	TGTGCCAGCAGCCAAGGGGTTCGGGATACGCAGTATTTT
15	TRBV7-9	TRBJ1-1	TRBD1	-	CASSLSGTGNTEAFF	TGTGCCAGCAGCTTATCCGGGACAGGCAACACTGAAGCTTTCTTT
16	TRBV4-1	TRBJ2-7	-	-	CASSPSLGRLLYEQYF	TGCGCCAGCAGCCCGTCGTTGGGCAGATTACTCTACGAGCAGTACTTC
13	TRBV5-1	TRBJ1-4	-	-	CASSLAEHEKLFF	TGCGCCAGCAGCTTGGCGGAGCACGAAAAACTGTTTTTT
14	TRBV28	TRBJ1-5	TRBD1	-	CAGTGVRDNQPQHF	TGTGCCGGGACAGGGGTTAGGGACAATCAGCCCCAGCATTTT
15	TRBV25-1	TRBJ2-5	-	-	CASSEWGVIGETQYF	TGTGCCAGCAGTGAATGGGGGGTTATAGGGGAGACCCAGTACTTC